This T cell receptor (beta chain) appears in the sequencing data of a study of blood T cell repertoires in COVID-19. Libraries were prepared by immunoSEQ multiplex PCR; TCRdb keeps only in-frame clonotypes and omits some of them. The table has about 170,000 clones, around 83% seen once. Per the germline V gene, CDR1 is SGHRS and CDR2 is YFSETQ. The V gene lost 2 bases and the J gene lost 2 bases, with 13 bases spanning the gap. This CDR3 spans 15 amino acids. This receptor was obtained from a woman in her seventies who had recovered from COVID-19. The chain uses TRBV5-1 and TRBJ2-5; D is possibly TRBD2 (6 bases). The sequencing input was peripheral blood. The chain's CDR3 is CASSFSRGRQETQYF. CDR3 in DNA: TGCGCCAGCAGCTTCTCCCGGGGGAGGCAAGAGACCCAGTACTTC. The full variable domain, with the rest looked up from reference TRBV5-1 and TRBJ2-5, is KAGVTQTPRYLIKTRGQQVTLSCSPISGHRSVSWYQQTPGQGLQFLFEYFSETQRNKGNFPGRFSGRQFSNSRSEMNVSTLELGDSALYLCASSFSRGRQETQYFGPGTRLLVL.